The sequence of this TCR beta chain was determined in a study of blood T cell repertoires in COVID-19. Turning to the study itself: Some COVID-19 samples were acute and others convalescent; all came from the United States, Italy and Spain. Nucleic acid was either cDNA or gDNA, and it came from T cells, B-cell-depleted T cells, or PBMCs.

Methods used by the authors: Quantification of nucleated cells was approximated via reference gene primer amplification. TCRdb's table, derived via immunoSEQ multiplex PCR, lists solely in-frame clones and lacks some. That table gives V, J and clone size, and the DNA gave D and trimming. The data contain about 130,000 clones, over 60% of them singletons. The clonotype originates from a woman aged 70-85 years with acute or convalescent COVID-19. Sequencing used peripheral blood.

This chain's CDR3 is CASSYSHRVNEKLFF. For the CDR3, the DNA is TGTGCCAGCAGTTACTCGCACAGGGTCAATGAAAAACTGTTTTTT. The rearrangement uses TRBV6-5 and TRBJ1-4, with TRBD1 as a possible D gene (6 bases). The CDR3 extends over 15 amino acids. The V gene lost 0 bases and the J gene lost 5 bases, with 10 bases spanning the gap. CDR1 MNHEY and CDR2 SVGAGI come from the germline V gene.